This TCR beta chain was documented in a study of spatial heterogeneity in lung cancer. Study details: A consistent excess of beta-chain over alpha-chain sequences was detected. On average, each unique TCR and UMI combination appeared more than ten times in raw reads.

Described time point: sample taken at primary tumor resection. Whole RNA obtained from tumor, nontumor lung or frozen PBMC underwent sequencing without sorting. The donor group consisted of roughly 70 patients who had untreated, early-stage non-small cell lung cancer. This clonotype is medium-sized in the sample. As an off-target read in a library built for alpha chains, this beta chain has a frequency of little significance. From germline, CDR1 is DFQATT and CDR2 SNEGSKA (reference sequence). Trimming left V 3 bases short and J 3 bases short, with 17 bases between. The CDR3 runs to 15 residues. Individually, TCR cDNA molecules were each labelled with a unique molecular identifier. MiXCR, applied by TCRdb to the 5' RACE reads, yields one record per CDR3 protein. Seen here are 8,500 to 14,000 distinct CDR3 sequences, roughly 3.7% observed once, and the top ten hold approximately 8%.

This chain links TRBV20-1 with TRBJ1-1; TRBD1 is a possible D gene (5 bases). This receptor was obtained from a male donor with early-stage non-small cell lung cancer. This specimen consisted of normal lung tissue next to the tumor, obtained at surgery. The CDR3 DNA sequence: TGCAGTGCTAGGCCCCCCGAGGGGAGTTACACTGAAGCTTTCTTT. It is translated as CSARPPEGSYTEAFF.